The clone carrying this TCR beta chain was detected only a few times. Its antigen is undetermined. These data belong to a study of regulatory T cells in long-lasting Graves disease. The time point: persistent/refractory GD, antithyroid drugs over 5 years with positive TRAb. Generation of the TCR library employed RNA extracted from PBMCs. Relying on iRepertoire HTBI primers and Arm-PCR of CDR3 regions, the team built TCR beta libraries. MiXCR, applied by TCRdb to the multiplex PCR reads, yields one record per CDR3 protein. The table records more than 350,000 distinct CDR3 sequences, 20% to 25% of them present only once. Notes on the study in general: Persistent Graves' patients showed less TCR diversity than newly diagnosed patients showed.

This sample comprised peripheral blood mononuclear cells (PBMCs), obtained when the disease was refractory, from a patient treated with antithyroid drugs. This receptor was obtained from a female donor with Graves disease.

The CDR3 loop is CASSLTRTGVADTQYF. In DNA form, the CDR3 reads TGTGCCAGCAGCTTAACCCGGACAGGGGTGGCAGATACGCAGTATTTT. The chain carries TRBV7-3 and TRBJ2-3; 9 bases are a match to TRBD1. The CDR3 spans 16 residues. V dropped 0 bases and J dropped 4; count of bases not matched to a gene: 5. The germline V gene encodes CDR1 SGHTA and CDR2 FQGTGA.